The rows below give T cell receptor beta chains drawn from one sample of a study of T cell repertoires in cytomegalovirus infection. TCRdb re-called the reads with MiXCR, one entry per CDR3 protein. The data contain some 77,000 distinct CDR3 sequences, about 4% of them singletons. The specimen sequenced was PBMCs. These receptors were collected from a human donor in good health (CMV status not recorded). Some clones in this sample may be carry-over from other donors' samples. The CDR3 runs from the conserved cysteine through the conserved F or W. Each record gives: V gene, J gene, CDR3 protein.

TRBV4-1	TRBJ2-5	CASSQDVLETQYF
TRBV24-1	TRBJ2-2	CATSSGGLNTGELFF
TRBV4-1	TRBJ1-2	CASSQDPTGGLLGYTF
TRBV27	TRBJ1-2	CASSLRQGARGLFGYTF
TRBV24-1	TRBJ2-7	CATSLSGEYEQYF
TRBV7-2	TRBJ2-3	CASSFGPPGADTQYF
TRBV20-1	TRBJ2-7	CSGSGESYEQYF
TRBV28	TRBJ1-1	CASSPTGTGNTEAFF
TRBV18	TRBJ1-1	CASSLGGERAFF
TRBV2	TRBJ1-1	CASSDAYTEAFF
TRBV4-2	TRBJ1-4	CASSNRGLNEKLFF
TRBV6-2/TRBV6-3	TRBJ1-5	CASSWEKDRGKSNQPQHF
TRBV7-6	TRBJ2-7	CASSYGLGGYYEQYF
TRBV28	TRBJ1-2	CASTSERGVSGYTF
TRBV7-2	TRBJ2-7	CASSSSIAHEQYF
TRBV7-2	TRBJ1-6	CASSPGEGLNSPLHF
TRBV30	TRBJ1-4	CAWSATNRGEKLFF
TRBV2	TRBJ1-2	CASHRDPNYGYTF
TRBV20-1	TRBJ2-3	CSANGGITQNGDTQYF
TRBV4-3	TRBJ2-2	CASSQEGPGNTGELFF
TRBV5-1	TRBJ1-5	CASSLGQGDGSNQPQHF
TRBV7-8	TRBJ2-5	CASSLALIGGAQYF
TRBV28	TRBJ1-4	CASRGGQGREKLFF
TRBV27	TRBJ2-1	CASSLYAVSLIYNEQFF
TRBV6-5	TRBJ2-1	CASSSLRDRGSNEQFF
TRBV18	TRBJ2-7	CASKLGQAYEQYF
TRBV7-9	TRBJ1-2	CASSPTDPSGGYTF
TRBV7-8	TRBJ1-5	CASSPDGGLGGQPQHF
TRBV25-1	TRBJ1-1	CASSERGNTEAFF
TRBV19	TRBJ1-1	CASSIDLDTGSPEAFF
TRBV7-2	TRBJ1-2	CASSFGTGIGRYTF
TRBV7-2	TRBJ2-1	CASSRRLAGGGEQFF
TRBV6-5	TRBJ1-6	CASSYSSHLNSPLHF
TRBV11-1	TRBJ1-1	CASSLRRPMNTEAFF
TRBV5-6	TRBJ1-2	CASSLRQQYGYTF
TRBV18	TRBJ2-1	CASSQMGEAHNEQFF
TRBV24-1	TRBJ2-1	CATSEEGIDEQFF
TRBV29-1	TRBJ2-5	CSSVLGGGETQYF
TRBV12-3/TRBV12-4	TRBJ2-7	CASSLNIGGYEQYF
TRBV6-2/TRBV6-3	TRBJ2-4	CASSYSQNDIQYF
TRBV6-2/TRBV6-3	TRBJ1-6	CASWAVSYNSPLHF
TRBV28	TRBJ2-7	CASTPALGTYEQYF
TRBV7-2	TRBJ1-1	CASSLDRRGAFF
TRBV7-2	TRBJ2-4	CASSSGRGCGKNIQYF
TRBV12-3/TRBV12-4	TRBJ2-3	CASTAGLAGVSTDTQYF
TRBV7-2	TRBJ1-1	CASSSGGGSTEAFF
TRBV7-2	TRBJ2-7	CASSLVGATKLYEQYF
TRBV6-2/TRBV6-3	TRBJ2-3	CASSYSTARADTQYF
TRBV19	TRBJ1-1	CASSKNRVTEAFF
TRBV6-4	TRBJ2-3	CASSVTGGTDTQYF
TRBV7-3	TRBJ2-5	CASSLSRGGETQYF
TRBV7-2	TRBJ2-1	CASSPSGGGYNEQFF
TRBV5-6	TRBJ1-2	CASSFWTGAGGGYTF
TRBV10-3	TRBJ1-4	CAISELGGGEKLFF
TRBV7-8	TRBJ1-5	CASSSNRDSQPQHF